This T cell receptor (beta chain) is from a study of monozygotic twins with inflammatory bowel disease. A note on this clonotype: Antigen: not known.

The CDR3 has 18 residues. CDR1 is DFQATT and CDR2 is SNEGSKA in the germline V gene (reference sequence). The UMIs carried a 6-nucleotide sample barcode, and they were added by template switching. TCRdb derives one entry per CDR3 protein from the 5' RACE reads, leaving out DNA. Its listing shows roughly 100,000 distinct CDR3 sequences. Study-level points and caveats: A reduction in TCRbeta diversity (inverse Simpson) was seen in IBD patients relative to healthy co-twins. Especially with disease activity, IBD patients had fewer clonotypes in common with others than healthy twins did.

Every donor provided one blood sample measuring approximately 2.7 ml. This clonotype was sampled from a human donor with ulcerative colitis or Crohn's disease, or a healthy co-twin of an affected twin (not recorded which). The specimen was blood. This chain links TRBV20-1 with TRBJ2-2; no DNA is available, so the TRBD2 call from TCRdb remains unchecked. The CDR3 protein is CSARDLWSSGLGTGELFF.